This TCR beta chain originates from a study of cytomegalovirus exposure and HLA in healthy donors. The CDR3 runs to 14 residues. CDR1 and CDR2 from the germline V gene are SGDLS and YYNGEE. V shed 0 bases and J shed 5 bases, with 8 bases lying between them. PCR primers comprised 60 Vbeta and 13 Jbeta primers. Clones were sequenced by immunoSEQ multiplex PCR, and TCRdb holds only the in-frame ones, with some missing. Among around 220,000 clones, roughly 84% were seen once, and the ten largest hold roughly 1.5%. Sequenced sample: PBMCs. The chain uses TRBV9 and TRBJ2-2, with no clear D. The TCR sequence derives from a girl between 5 and 17 years old in good health and CMV-seronegative. In nucleotides, the CDR3 is TGTGCCAGCAGCGTAGATCCCGGGACCGGGGAGCTGTTTTTT. Translation gives CASSVDPGTGELFF. The full variable domain, in which reference TRBV9 and TRBJ2-2 provide the parts outside the CDR3, is DSGVTQTPKHLITATGQRVTLRCSPRSGDLSVYWYQQSLDQGLQFLIQYYNGEERAKGNILERFSAQQFPDLHSELNLSSLELGDSALYFCASSVDPGTGELFFGEGSRLTVL.